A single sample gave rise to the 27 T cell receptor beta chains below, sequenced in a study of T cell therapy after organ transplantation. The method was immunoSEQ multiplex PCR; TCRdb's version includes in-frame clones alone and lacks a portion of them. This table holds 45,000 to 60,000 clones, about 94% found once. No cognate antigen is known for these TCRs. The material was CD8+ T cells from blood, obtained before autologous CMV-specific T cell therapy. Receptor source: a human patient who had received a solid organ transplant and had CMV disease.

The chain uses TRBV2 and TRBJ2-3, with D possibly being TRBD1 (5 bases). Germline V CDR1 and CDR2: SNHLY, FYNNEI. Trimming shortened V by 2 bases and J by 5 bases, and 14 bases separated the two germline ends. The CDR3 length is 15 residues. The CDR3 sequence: CASSETPGIGDTQYF. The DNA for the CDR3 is TGTGCCAGCAGTGAAACCCCAGGGATTGGAGATACGCAGTATTTT.

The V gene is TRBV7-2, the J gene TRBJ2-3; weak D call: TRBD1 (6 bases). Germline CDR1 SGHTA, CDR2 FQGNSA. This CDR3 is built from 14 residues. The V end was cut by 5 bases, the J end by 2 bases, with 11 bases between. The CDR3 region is CASSHRDNTDTQYF. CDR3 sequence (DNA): TGTGCCAGCAGCCACCGGGACAACACAGATACGCAGTATTTT.

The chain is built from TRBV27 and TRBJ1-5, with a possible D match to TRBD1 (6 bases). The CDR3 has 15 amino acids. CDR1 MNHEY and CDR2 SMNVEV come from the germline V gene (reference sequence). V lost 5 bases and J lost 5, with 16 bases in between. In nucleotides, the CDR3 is TGTGCCAGCAGTGTCGTACAGGGCGGGGATCAGCCCCAGCATTTT. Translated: CASSVVQGGDQPQHF.

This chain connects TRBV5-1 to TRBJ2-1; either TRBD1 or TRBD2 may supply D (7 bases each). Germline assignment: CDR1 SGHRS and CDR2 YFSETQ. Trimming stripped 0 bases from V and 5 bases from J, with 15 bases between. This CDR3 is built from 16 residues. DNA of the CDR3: TGCGCCAGCAGCTTGGCCCAGGGGGGGGCTCACAATGAGCAGTTCTTC. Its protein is CASSLAQGGAHNEQFF.

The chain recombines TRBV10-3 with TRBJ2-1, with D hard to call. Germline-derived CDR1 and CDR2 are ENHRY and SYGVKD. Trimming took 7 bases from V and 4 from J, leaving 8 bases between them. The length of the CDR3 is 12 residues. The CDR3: CAIMSGYNEQFF. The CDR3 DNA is TGTGCCATCATGTCGGGTTACAATGAGCAGTTCTTC.

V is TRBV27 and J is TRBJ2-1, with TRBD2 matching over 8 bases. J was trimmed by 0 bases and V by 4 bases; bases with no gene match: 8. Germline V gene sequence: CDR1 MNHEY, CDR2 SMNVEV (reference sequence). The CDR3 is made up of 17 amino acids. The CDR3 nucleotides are TGTGCCAGCAGTTCTTCTAGCGGGTCTTTCTCCTACAATGAGCAGTTCTTC. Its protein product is CASSSSSGSFSYNEQFF.

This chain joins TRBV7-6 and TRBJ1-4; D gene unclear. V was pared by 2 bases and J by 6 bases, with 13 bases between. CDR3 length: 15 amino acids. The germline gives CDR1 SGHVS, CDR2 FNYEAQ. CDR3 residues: CASSLFGENDEKLFF. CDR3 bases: TGTGCCAGCAGCTTATTTGGGGAAAATGATGAAAAACTGTTTTTT.

The CDR3 protein is CSVDAQGAGGTQYF. CDR3 bases: TGCAGCGTCGACGCACAGGGGGCTGGAGGGACCCAGTACTTC. The chain links TRBV29-1 to TRBJ2-5; TRBD1 aligns across 9 bases. Germline V gives CDR1 SQVTM, CDR2 ANQGSEA. With V trimmed by 6 bases and J by 7 bases, 12 bases remained unmatched. This CDR3 has 14 residues.

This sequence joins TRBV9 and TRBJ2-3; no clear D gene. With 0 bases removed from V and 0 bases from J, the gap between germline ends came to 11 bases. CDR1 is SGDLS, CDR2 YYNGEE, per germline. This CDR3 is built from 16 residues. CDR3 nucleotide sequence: TGTGCCAGCAGCGTAGATGCCCCCGCTAGCACAGATACGCAGTATTTT. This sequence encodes CASSVDAPASTDTQYF.

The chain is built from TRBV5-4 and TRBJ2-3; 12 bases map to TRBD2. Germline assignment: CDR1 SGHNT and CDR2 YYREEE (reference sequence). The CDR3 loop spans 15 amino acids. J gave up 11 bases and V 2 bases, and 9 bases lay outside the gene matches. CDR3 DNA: TGTGCCAGCAGCTTCCGGACTAGCGGGACATGGGTGCAGTATTTT. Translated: CASSFRTSGTWVQYF.

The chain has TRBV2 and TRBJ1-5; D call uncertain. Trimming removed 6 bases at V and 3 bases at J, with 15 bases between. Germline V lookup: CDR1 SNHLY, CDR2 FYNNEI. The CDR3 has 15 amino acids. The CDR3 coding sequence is TGTGCCAGCAGGACGGGCCTAGTCCTCAATCAGCCCCAGCATTTT. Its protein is CASRTGLVLNQPQHF.

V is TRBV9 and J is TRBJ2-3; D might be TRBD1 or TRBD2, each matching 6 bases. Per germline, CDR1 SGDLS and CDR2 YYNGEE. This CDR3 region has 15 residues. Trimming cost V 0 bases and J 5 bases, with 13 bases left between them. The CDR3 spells CASSVGGGGGDTQYF. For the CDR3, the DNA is TGTGCCAGCAGCGTAGGTGGAGGGGGTGGAGATACGCAGTATTTT.

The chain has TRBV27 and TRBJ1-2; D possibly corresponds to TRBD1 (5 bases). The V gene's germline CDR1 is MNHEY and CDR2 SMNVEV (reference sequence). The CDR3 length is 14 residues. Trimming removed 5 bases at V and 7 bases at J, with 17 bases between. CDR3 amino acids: CASSPSRQGGGYTF. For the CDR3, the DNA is TGTGCCAGCAGTCCCTCACGGCAGGGAGGTGGCTACACCTTC.

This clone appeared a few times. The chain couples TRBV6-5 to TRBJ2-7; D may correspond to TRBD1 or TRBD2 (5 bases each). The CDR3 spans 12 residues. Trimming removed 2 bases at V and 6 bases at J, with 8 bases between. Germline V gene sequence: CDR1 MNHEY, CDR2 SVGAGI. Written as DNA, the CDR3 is TGTGCCAGCAGTTACGGGGGAACCGAGCAGTACTTC. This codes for CASSYGGTEQYF.

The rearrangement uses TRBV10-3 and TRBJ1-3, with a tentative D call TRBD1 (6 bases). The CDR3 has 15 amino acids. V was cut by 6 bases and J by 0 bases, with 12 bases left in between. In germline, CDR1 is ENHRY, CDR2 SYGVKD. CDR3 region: CAISPDRSSGNTIYF. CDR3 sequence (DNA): TGTGCCATCAGCCCGGACAGATCCTCTGGAAACACCATATATTTT.

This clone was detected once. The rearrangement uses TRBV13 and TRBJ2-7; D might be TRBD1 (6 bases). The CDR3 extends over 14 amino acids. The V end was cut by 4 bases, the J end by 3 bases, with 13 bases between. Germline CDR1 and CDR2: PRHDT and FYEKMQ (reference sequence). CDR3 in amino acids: CASSYLDSGYEQYF. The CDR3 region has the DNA TGTGCCAGCAGCTATCTGGACAGCGGCTACGAGCAGTACTTC.

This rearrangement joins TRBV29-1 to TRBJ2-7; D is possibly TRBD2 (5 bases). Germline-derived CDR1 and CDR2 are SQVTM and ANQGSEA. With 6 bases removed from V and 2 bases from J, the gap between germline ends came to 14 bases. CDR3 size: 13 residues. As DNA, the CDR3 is TGCAGCGTGCTATTACTAGACCCCTACGAGCAGTACTTC. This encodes CSVLLLDPYEQYF.

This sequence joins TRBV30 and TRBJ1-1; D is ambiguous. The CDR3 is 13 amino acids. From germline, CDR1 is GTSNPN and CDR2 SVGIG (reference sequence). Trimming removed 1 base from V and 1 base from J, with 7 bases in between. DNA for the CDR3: TGTGCCTGGAGTGGTAAGACGAACACTGAAGCTTTCTTT. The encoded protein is CAWSGKTNTEAFF. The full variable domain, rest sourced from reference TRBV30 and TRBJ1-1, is SQTIHQWPATLVQPVGSPLSLECTVEGTSNPNLYWYRQAAGRGLQLLFYSVGIGQISSEVPQNLSASRPQDRQFILSSKKLLLSDSGFYLCAWSGKTNTEAFFGQGTRLTVV.

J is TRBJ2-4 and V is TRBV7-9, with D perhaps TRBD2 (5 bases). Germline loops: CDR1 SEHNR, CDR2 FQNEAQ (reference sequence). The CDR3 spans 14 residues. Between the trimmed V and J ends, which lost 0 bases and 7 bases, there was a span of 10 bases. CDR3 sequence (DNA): TGTGCCAGCAGCTTAGCGCTAACGGGGAACATTCAGTACTTC. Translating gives CASSLALTGNIQYF.

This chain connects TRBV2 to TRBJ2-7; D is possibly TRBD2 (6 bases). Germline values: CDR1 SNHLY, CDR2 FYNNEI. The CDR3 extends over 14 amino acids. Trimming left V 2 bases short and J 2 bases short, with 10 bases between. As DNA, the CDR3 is TGTGCCAGCAGTGAAACGGGGGAAACCTACGAGCAGTACTTC. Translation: CASSETGETYEQYF.

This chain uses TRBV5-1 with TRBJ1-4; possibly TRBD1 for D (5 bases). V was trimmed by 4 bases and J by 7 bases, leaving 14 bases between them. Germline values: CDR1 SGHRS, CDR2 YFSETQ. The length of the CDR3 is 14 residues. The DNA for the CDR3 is TGCGCCAGCAGCCCGGGACGGACGATTGAAAAACTGTTTTTT. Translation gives CASSPGRTIEKLFF.

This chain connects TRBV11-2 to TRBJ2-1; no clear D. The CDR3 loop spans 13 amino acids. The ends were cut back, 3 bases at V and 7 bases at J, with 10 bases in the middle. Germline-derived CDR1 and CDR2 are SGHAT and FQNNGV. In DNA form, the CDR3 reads TGTGCCAGCAGCTTGGGTCACGTAAATGAGCAGTTCTTC. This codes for CASSLGHVNEQFF. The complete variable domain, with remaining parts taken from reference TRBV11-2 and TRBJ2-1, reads EAGVAQSPRYKIIEKRQSVAFWCNPISGHATLYWYQQILGQGPKLLIQFQNNGVVDDSQLPKDRFSAERLKGVDSTLKIQPAKLEDSAVYLCASSLGHVNEQFFGPGTRLTVL.

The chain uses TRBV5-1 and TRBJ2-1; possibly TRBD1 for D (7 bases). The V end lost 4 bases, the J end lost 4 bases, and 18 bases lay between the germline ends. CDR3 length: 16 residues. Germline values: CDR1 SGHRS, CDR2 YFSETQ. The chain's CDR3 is CASSTEGALTYNEQFF. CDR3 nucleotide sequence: TGCGCCAGCAGCACGGAGGGGGCACTAACTTACAATGAGCAGTTCTTC.

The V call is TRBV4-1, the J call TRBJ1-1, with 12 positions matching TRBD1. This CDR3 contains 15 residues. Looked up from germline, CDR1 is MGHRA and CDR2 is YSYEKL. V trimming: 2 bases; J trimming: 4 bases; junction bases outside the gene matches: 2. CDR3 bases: TGCGCCAGCAGCCAAAAGGGACAGGGGGCCACTGAAGCTTTCTTT. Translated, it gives CASSQKGQGATEAFF.

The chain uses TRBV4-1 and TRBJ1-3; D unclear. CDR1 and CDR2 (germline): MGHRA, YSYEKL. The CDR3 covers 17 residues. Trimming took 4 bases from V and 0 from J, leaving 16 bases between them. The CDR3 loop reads CASSPEYAGPSGNTIYF. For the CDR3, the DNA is TGCGCCAGCAGCCCAGAATATGCAGGTCCCTCTGGAAACACCATATATTTT.

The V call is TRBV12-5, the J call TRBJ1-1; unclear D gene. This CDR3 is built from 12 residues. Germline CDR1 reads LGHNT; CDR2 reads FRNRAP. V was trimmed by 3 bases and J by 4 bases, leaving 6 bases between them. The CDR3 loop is CASGFRSTEAFF. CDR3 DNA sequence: TGTGCTAGTGGTTTTCGTTCCACTGAAGCTTTCTTT.

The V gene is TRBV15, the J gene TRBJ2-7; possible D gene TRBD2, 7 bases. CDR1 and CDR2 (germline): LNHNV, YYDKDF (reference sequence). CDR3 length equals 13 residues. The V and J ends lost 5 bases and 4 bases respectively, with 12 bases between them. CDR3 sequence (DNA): TGTGCCACCAGCTGGACTAGGGGGTACGAGCAGTACTTC. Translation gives CATSWTRGYEQYF. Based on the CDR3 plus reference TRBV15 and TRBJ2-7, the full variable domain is DAMVIQNPRYQVTQFGKPVTLSCSQTLNHNVMYWYQQKSSQAPKLLFHYYDKDFNNEADTPDNFQSRRPNTSFCFLDIRSPGLGDTAMYLCATSWTRGYEQYFGPGTRLTVT.